The 29 T cell receptor beta chains below come from one sample, sequenced in a study of cytomegalovirus exposure and HLA in healthy donors. With 60 Vbeta and 13 Jbeta primers, the PCR was carried out. The method was immunoSEQ multiplex PCR; TCRdb's version includes in-frame clones alone and lacks a portion of them. The sample lists around 87,000 clones, approximately 81% occurring once. Sequencing was performed on PBMCs. The receptor source for this set is a girl aged 2-10 years in good health and CMV-seropositive.

This chain links TRBV5-4 with TRBJ2-7, with 10 bases lining up with TRBD2. Trimming took 3 bases from V and 4 from J; bases not matched to a gene: 4. CDR1 is SGHNT, CDR2 YYREEE, per germline (reference sequence). The CDR3 has 14 residues. The CDR3 DNA sequence: TGTGCCAGCAGCTCAGGGACTAGCGAGTACGAGCAGTACTTC. Encoded protein: CASSSGTSEYEQYF.

This clone was recorded only once. The genes are TRBV27 and TRBJ2-7, with 8 bases lining up with TRBD1. The V segment lost 6 bases and the J segment 5 bases; nucleotides outside the gene matches: 6. Germline-derived CDR1 and CDR2 are MNHEY and SMNVEV (reference sequence). CDR3 size: 13 residues. The chain's CDR3 is CASSETGVHEQYF. Written as DNA, the CDR3 is TGTGCCAGCAGCGAGACAGGGGTCCACGAGCAGTACTTC.

V and J are TRBV10-3 and TRBJ1-4, with 10 bases lining up with TRBD1. The CDR3 totals 16 residues. Germline CDR1 ENHRY, CDR2 SYGVKD. V trimming: 3 bases; J trimming: 7 bases; junction bases outside the gene matches: 8. This CDR3 is CAISDRDRGEGEKLFF. The DNA of the CDR3 is TGTGCCATCAGTGACAGGGACAGGGGAGAAGGTGAAAAACTGTTTTTT.

The gene calls are TRBV4-1 and TRBJ2-1; weak D call: TRBD1 (6 bases). The V end was cut by 1 base, the J end by 5 bases, with 15 bases between. Germline lookup yields CDR1 MGHRA and CDR2 YSYEKL. The CDR3 consists of 16 residues. CDR3 in DNA: TGCGCCAGCAGCCAAGTCTGGGACAATGGGAACAATGAGCAGTTCTTC. It specifies CASSQVWDNGNNEQFF.

The V gene is TRBV10-3, the J gene TRBJ2-2, with a possible D match to TRBD1 (6 bases). CDR3 size: 14 residues. Germline V gives CDR1 ENHRY, CDR2 SYGVKD. V lost 8 bases, J lost 0 bases, and 10 bases lay in between. The CDR3 nucleotides are TGTGCCATCCGAGAGGGGGCGAACACCGGGGAGCTGTTTTTT. It yields the protein CAIREGANTGELFF.

This clone was observed a single time. The gene calls are TRBV29-1 and TRBJ1-1; no firm D call. V gave up 5 bases and J gave up 1 base, with 11 bases separating them. The CDR3 runs 13 residues. Germline V CDR1 and CDR2: SQVTM, ANQGSEA. In nucleotides, the CDR3 is TGCAGCGTTACGGGTCGGGAGAACACTGAAGCTTTCTTT. This translates into CSVTGRENTEAFF.

As concerns this clone: The sample carries other DNA sequences with the same CDR3. The gene calls are TRBV27 and TRBJ2-7; 9 bases align to TRBD1. The J segment lost 2 bases and the V segment lost 2 bases, leaving 1 base of the junction unmatched. The CDR3 covers 14 residues. The germline V gene encodes CDR1 MNHEY and CDR2 SMNVEV (reference sequence). The CDR3 spells CASSLGTGPYEQYF. In nucleotides, the CDR3 is TGTGCCAGCAGTTTAGGGACAGGGCCCTACGAGCAGTACTTC.

The J gene is TRBJ2-2, the V gene TRBV19; D is uncertain. The CDR3 totals 14 residues. Germline CDR1 is LNHDA and CDR2 is SQIVND (reference sequence). The V end lost 7 bases, the J end lost 6 bases, and 15 bases lay between the germline ends. CDR3 DNA: TGTGCCAGTAACCCCTATGCTCCCCCCGGGGAGCTGTTTTTT. Its translation is CASNPYAPPGELFF.

V usage is TRBV5-1 and J usage is TRBJ1-5; a weak D match, TRBD1 (5 bases). With 3 bases removed from V and 1 base from J, the gap between germline ends came to 11 bases. CDR1 and CDR2 (germline): SGHRS, YFSETQ. The CDR3 is 15 residues long. As DNA, the CDR3 is TGCGCCAGCAGCTCCGGACAAGGGAGCAATCAGCCCCAGCATTTT. This codes for CASSSGQGSNQPQHF.

This clone was seen more than once but under ten times. This rearrangement joins TRBV7-2 to TRBJ1-1; tentatively, D is TRBD1 (5 bases). The CDR3 extends over 17 amino acids. The V gene's germline CDR1 is SGHTA and CDR2 FQGNSA. The V gene lost 2 bases and the J gene lost 4 bases, with 20 bases spanning the gap. CDR3 in amino acids: CASSLSGGAAEGTEAFF. CDR3 nucleotide sequence: TGTGCCAGCAGCTTATCTGGTGGGGCAGCGGAGGGCACTGAAGCTTTCTTT. The full variable domain, completed using reference TRBV7-2 and TRBJ1-1, is GAGVSQSPSNKVTEKGKDVELRCDPISGHTALYWYRQSLGQGLEFLIYFQGNSAPDKSGLPSDRFSAERTGGSVSTLTIQRTQQEDSAVYLCASSLSGGAAEGTEAFFGQGTRLTVV.

This chain links TRBV30 with TRBJ1-1; D ambiguous. The germline V gene encodes CDR1 GTSNPN and CDR2 SVGIG (reference sequence). The CDR3 has 13 residues. V gave up 1 base and J gave up 1 base, with 7 bases separating them. CDR3 protein: CAWSGQPNTEAFF. DNA for the CDR3: TGTGCCTGGAGTGGGCAACCGAACACTGAAGCTTTCTTT. The variable domain in full, with the rest retrieved from reference TRBV30 and TRBJ1-1, is SQTIHQWPATLVQPVGSPLSLECTVEGTSNPNLYWYRQAAGRGLQLLFYSVGIGQISSEVPQNLSASRPQDRQFILSSKKLLLSDSGFYLCAWSGQPNTEAFFGQGTRLTVV.

The genes are TRBV6-1 and TRBJ1-2; D possibly corresponds to TRBD1 (5 bases). This CDR3 is 13 amino acids long. CDR1 and CDR2 from the germline V gene are MNHNS and SASEGT. Trimming pared 3 bases from V and 8 bases from J, leaving 13 bases between. The CDR3 protein is CASSEGLMRGYTF. The CDR3 DNA reads TGTGCCAGCAGTGAGGGACTAATGAGGGGCTACACCTTC.

This clone came up a few times. The chain carries TRBV5-1 and TRBJ2-1, with 9 bases matching TRBD2. The CDR3 runs to 16 residues. Germline V gives CDR1 SGHRS, CDR2 YFSETQ. V lost 4 bases and J lost 4; bases outside the gene matches: 9. The chain's CDR3 is CASSLYGTSPYNEQFF. The CDR3 DNA is TGCGCCAGCAGCCTATACGGGACTAGCCCTTACAATGAGCAGTTCTTC.

This rearrangement joins TRBV15 to TRBJ1-3; no clear D gene. The CDR3 runs 13 residues. The V and J ends lost 6 bases and 0 bases respectively, with 6 bases between them. Germline CDR1 LNHNV, CDR2 YYDKDF (reference sequence). In DNA form, the CDR3 reads TGTGCCACCAGGGACTACTCTGGAAACACCATATATTTT. Protein sequence: CATRDYSGNTIYF.

This chain links TRBV7-6 with TRBJ1-3; D remains ambiguous. V was trimmed by 5 bases and J by 2 bases, leaving 7 bases between them. CDR1 and CDR2 from the germline V gene are SGHVS and FNYEAQ. The CDR3 is 13 amino acids. The CDR3 loop is CASSPGTGNTIYF. The DNA for the CDR3 is TGTGCCAGCAGCCCCGGGACTGGAAACACCATATATTTT.

V and J are TRBV28 and TRBJ2-7; tentative D call: TRBD1 (5 bases). This CDR3 spans 13 amino acids. V lost 3 bases and J lost 3, with 9 bases in between. CDR1 MDHEN and CDR2 SYDVKM come from the germline V gene. The DNA for the CDR3 is TGTGCCAGCAGTTTTCAGGGTTTCTACGAGCAGTACTTC. It translates to CASSFQGFYEQYF.

V and J are TRBV4-2 and TRBJ1-1; no clear D gene. There are 12 residues in the CDR3. CDR1 and CDR2 from the germline V gene are LGHNA and YNFKEQ. The V end lost 0 bases, the J end lost 5 bases, and 4 bases lay between the germline ends. The CDR3 reads CASSQDRTEAFF. CDR3 sequence (DNA): TGTGCCAGCAGCCAAGACAGGACTGAAGCTTTCTTT.

The gene calls are TRBV6-5 and TRBJ2-2; TRBD1 matches 9 bases. The CDR3 length is 15 residues. V shed 2 bases and J 4 bases; nucleotides not matched to a gene: 2. CDR1 and CDR2 (germline): MNHEY, SVGAGI. CDR3 bases: TGTGCCAGCAGTTACACAGGGGGCCCCACCGGGGAGCTGTTTTTT. Protein sequence: CASSYTGGPTGELFF.

In its sample, this clone was seen a few times. The V gene is TRBV21-1, the J gene TRBJ1-4; the table's D gene call, TRBD1, was not cross checked with the DNA. TRBV21-1 represents a pseudogene. The CDR3 extends over 14 amino acids. CDR3 in DNA: TGTGCCAGCAGCAAGCAGGGGCTAAATGAAAAACTGTTTTTT. This encodes CASSKQGLNEKLFF.

The chain is built from TRBV5-1 and TRBJ2-1, with D possibly being TRBD1 (6 bases). Per germline, CDR1 SGHRS and CDR2 YFSETQ. There are 13 residues in the CDR3. The V end was cut by 0 bases, the J end by 7 bases, with 8 bases between. CDR3: CASSLATGNEQFF. CDR3 nucleotides: TGCGCCAGCAGCTTGGCCACAGGGAATGAGCAGTTCTTC.

The chain has TRBV2 and TRBJ1-2, with TRBD1 matching 11 bases. Germline lookup yields CDR1 SNHLY and CDR2 FYNNEI. The ends lost 6 bases at V and 2 bases at J; junction bases unmatched: 14. This CDR3 has 18 amino acids. This CDR3 is CASRADGGTGGNNYGYTF. The DNA for the CDR3 is TGTGCCAGCAGGGCTGACGGAGGGACAGGGGGGAACAACTATGGCTACACCTTC.

This rearrangement joins TRBV28 to TRBJ1-5; D gene uncertain. The germline CDR1 and CDR2 sequences are MDHEN and SYDVKM. V lost 3 bases and J lost 7, with 7 bases in between. The CDR3 contains 12 residues. Written as DNA, the CDR3 is TGTGCCAGCAGTTTCTCGGGACAGCCCCAGCATTTT. The encoded protein is CASSFSGQPQHF. The variable domain in full, completed from reference TRBV28 and TRBJ1-5, reads DVKVTQSSRYLVKRTGEKVFLECVQDMDHENMFWYRQDPGLGLRLIYFSYDVKMKEKGDIPEGYSVSREKKERFSLILESASTNQTSMYLCASSFSGQPQHFGDGTRLSIL.

V gene TRBV5-6 combines with J gene TRBJ1-2, with D maybe TRBD1 (6 bases). The CDR3 consists of 12 residues. Trimming removed 3 bases at V and 9 bases at J, with 12 bases between. CDR1 is SGHDT and CDR2 is YYEEEE in the germline V gene. Written as DNA, the CDR3 is TGTGCCAGCAGCTCCCCGGGGGGCAGCTACACCTTC. Its protein is CASSSPGGSYTF.

J is TRBJ1-1 and V is TRBV6-6; possibly TRBD1 for D (6 bases). Germline assignment: CDR1 MNHNY and CDR2 SVGAGI (reference sequence). The V end lost 5 bases, the J end lost 2 bases, and 9 bases lay between the germline ends. The CDR3 runs to 13 residues. The CDR3 nucleotides are TGTGCCAGCAGTCCGACAGGTAACACTGAAGCTTTCTTT. It yields the protein CASSPTGNTEAFF.

The rearrangement uses TRBV5-1 and TRBJ2-1; TRBD1 agrees at 9 bases. The CDR3 sequence is 13 residues long. Germline loops: CDR1 SGHRS, CDR2 YFSETQ. Trimming removed 0 bases from V and 16 bases from J; junction bases left unmatched: 8. CDR3 sequence reads: CASSLGTGDFQFF. DNA for the CDR3: TGCGCCAGCAGCTTGGGGACAGGGGACTTCCAATTCTTC.

This chain uses TRBV7-6 with TRBJ2-3; no clear D. The V end was cut by 5 bases, the J end by 3 bases, with 12 bases between. The CDR3 extends over 14 amino acids. Germline-derived CDR1 and CDR2 are SGHVS and FNYEAQ. The DNA for the CDR3 is TGTGCCAGCAGCCCCCATACAAATACAGATACGCAGTATTTT. Encoded protein: CASSPHTNTDTQYF.

The chain joins TRBV4-1 to TRBJ2-5, with TRBD1 matching 7 bases. The J call may not be correct, given that the DNA end is closer to TRBJ2-7. The CDR3 totals 15 residues. Germline V gene lookup returns CDR1 MGHRA and CDR2 YSYEKL. The CDR3 protein is CASSQPRQGSGEQYF. The CDR3 nucleotides read TGCGCCAGCAGCCAACCGAGACAGGGTTCAGGCGAGCAGTACTTC.

This chain links TRBV29-1 with TRBJ2-3; TRBD2 agrees at 7 bases. CDR3 length equals 14 residues. V gave up 4 bases and J gave up 4 bases; unmatched junction bases: 8. Germline loops: CDR1 SQVTM, CDR2 ANQGSEA. The DNA of the CDR3 is TGCAGCGTTGGAATGGCGGGAGCTCCAGATACGCAGTATTTT. This translates into CSVGMAGAPDTQYF.

The V call is TRBV6-1, the J call TRBJ1-1; 12 nucleotides agree with TRBD1. The junction had 4 bases not matched to a gene; V was cut back by 0 bases and J by 5 bases. The germline V gene has CDR1 MNHNS and CDR2 SASEGT. The CDR3 consists of 16 residues. DNA of the CDR3: TGTGCCAGCAGTGAAGCTCCGGGACAGGGGGCAACTGAAGCTTTCTTT. This sequence encodes CASSEAPGQGATEAFF.